The sequence of this T cell receptor (beta chain) was determined in a study of blood T cell repertoires in COVID-19. This clone was observed a handful of times. The table came from immunoSEQ multiplex PCR; TCRdb's copy has only in-frame clones and leaves some out. The sample lists approximately 170,000 clones; about 88% were seen once. The CDR3 runs to 15 residues. The germline gives CDR1 LGHDT, CDR2 YNNKEL (reference sequence). Trimming removed 4 bases from V and 11 bases from J; junction bases left unmatched: 14. The chain links TRBV3-1 (or the pseudogene TRBV3-2) to TRBJ1-1, with TRBD1 matching over 9 bases. The material sequenced was peripheral blood. The receptor was isolated from a man between 50 and 59 years old who had recovered from COVID-19. The DNA of the CDR3 is TGTGCCAGCAGCCCGAATCTTCAACAGGGGGCTGGGGCTTTCTTT. Its protein is CASSPNLQQGAGAFF.